This T cell receptor (beta chain) was identified in a study of CD8 T cells in Susac syndrome. This clonotype was seen just once. CDR1 and CDR2 from the germline V gene are SNHLY and FYNNEI. This CDR3 is built from 18 residues. J gave up 3 bases and V 0 bases, and 12 bases lay outside the gene matches. The RNA, about 0.45 to 1 ug, was put through reverse transcription using random hexamers. From the immunoSEQ multiplex PCR reads, TCRdb called clonotypes with MiXCR, one entry per CDR3 protein. The data show 69,000 or so distinct CDR3 sequences, approximately 95% seen once. Sequencing was carried out using CD8+ T cells from PBMCs. The chain combines TRBV2 with TRBJ1-2; 8 bases align to TRBD1. The clonotype was recovered from a human donor in good health. Here the CDR3 reads CASSEATLGGQDDYGYTF. The CDR3, as DNA: TGTGCCAGCAGTGAAGCTACCCTTGGGGGACAGGACGACTATGGCTACACCTTC.